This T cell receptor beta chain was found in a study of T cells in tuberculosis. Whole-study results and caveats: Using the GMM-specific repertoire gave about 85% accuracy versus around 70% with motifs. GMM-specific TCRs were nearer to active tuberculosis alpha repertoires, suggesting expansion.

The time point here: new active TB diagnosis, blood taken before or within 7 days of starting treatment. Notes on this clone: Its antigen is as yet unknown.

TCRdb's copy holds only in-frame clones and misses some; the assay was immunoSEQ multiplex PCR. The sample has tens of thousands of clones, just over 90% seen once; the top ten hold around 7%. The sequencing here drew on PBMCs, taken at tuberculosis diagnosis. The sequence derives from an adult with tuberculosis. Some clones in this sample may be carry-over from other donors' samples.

The CDR3 loop is CASSAGTGGEKLFF. In DNA form, the CDR3 reads TGTGCCAGCTCCGCCGGGACAGGGGGAGAAAAACTGTTTTTT. This chain connects TRBV18 to TRBJ1-4; 11 nucleotides align to TRBD1. The CDR3 has 14 amino acids. CDR1 is KGHSH, CDR2 LQKENI, per germline. With 6 bases clipped from V and 8 bases from J, the junction kept 5 bases outside the gene matches.